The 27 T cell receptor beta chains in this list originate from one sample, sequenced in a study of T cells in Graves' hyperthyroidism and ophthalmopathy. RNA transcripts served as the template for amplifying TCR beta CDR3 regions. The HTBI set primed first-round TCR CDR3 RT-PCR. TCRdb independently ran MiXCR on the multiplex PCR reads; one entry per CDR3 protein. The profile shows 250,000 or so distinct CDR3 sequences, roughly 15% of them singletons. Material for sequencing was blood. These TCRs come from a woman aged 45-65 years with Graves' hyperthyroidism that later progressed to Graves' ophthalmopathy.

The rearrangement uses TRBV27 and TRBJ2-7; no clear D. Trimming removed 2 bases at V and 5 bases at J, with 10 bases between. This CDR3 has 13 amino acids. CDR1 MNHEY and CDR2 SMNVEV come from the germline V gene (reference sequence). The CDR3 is CASSLGFTHEQYF. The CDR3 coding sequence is TGTGCCAGCAGTTTAGGGTTCACCCACGAGCAGTACTTC.

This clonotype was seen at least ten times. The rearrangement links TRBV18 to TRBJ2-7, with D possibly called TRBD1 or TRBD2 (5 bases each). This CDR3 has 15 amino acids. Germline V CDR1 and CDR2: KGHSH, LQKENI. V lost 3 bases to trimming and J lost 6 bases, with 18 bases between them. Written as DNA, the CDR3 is TGTGCCAGCTCACCCCGGACACCAGACGGAGGCGAGCAGTACTTC. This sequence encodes CASSPRTPDGGEQYF. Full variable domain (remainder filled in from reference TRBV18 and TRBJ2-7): NAGVMQNPRHLVRRRGQEARLRCSPMKGHSHVYWYRQLPEEGLKFMVYLQKENIIDESGMPKERFSAEFPKEGPSILRIQQVVRGDSAAYFCASSPRTPDGGEQYFGPGTRLTVT.

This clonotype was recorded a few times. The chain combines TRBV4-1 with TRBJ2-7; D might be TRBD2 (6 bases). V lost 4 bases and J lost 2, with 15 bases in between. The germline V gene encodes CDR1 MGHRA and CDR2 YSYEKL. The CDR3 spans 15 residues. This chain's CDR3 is CASSLLETGAYEQYF. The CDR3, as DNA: TGCGCCAGCAGCCTCCTAGAAACGGGGGCCTACGAGCAGTACTTC.

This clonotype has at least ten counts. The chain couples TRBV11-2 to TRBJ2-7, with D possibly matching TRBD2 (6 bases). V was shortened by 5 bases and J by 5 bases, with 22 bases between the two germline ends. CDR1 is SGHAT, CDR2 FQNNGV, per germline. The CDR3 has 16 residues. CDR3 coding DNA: TGTGCCAGCAGCGGTCTCTTCTCGCGGGGTACCAACGAGCAGTACTTC. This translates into CASSGLFSRGTNEQYF.

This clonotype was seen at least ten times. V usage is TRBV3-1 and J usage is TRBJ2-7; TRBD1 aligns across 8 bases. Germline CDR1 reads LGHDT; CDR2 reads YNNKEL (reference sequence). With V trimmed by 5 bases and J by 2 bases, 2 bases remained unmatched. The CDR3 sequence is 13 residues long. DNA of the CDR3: TGTGCCAGCAGCGACAGGGGCACCTACGAGCAGTACTTC. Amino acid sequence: CASSDRGTYEQYF.

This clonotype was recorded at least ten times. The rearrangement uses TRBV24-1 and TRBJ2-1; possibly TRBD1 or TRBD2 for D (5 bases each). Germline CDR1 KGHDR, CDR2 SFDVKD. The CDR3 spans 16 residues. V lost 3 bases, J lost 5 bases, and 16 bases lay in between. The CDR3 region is CATSDPSGALDNEQFF. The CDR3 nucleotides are TGTGCCACCAGTGATCCCTCCGGGGCTCTGGACAATGAGCAGTTCTTC.

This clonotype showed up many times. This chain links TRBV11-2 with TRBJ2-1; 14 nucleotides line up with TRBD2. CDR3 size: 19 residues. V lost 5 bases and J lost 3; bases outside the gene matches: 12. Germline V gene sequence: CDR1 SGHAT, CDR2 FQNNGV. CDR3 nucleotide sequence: TGTGCCAGCAGCACCTCCGGGACTAGCGGGAGATCGGGCTACAATGAGCAGTTCTTC. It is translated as CASSTSGTSGRSGYNEQFF.

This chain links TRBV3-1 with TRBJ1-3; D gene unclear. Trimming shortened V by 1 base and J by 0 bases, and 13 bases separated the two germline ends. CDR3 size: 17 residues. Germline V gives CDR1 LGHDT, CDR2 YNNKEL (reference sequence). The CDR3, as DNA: TGTGCCAGCAGCCAAGTGGCCCCCCGAAGCTCTGGAAACACCATATATTTT. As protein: CASSQVAPRSSGNTIYF. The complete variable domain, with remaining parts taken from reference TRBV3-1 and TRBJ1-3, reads DTAVSQTPKYLVTQMGNDKSIKCEQNLGHDTMYWYKQDSKKFLKIMFSYNNKELIINETVPNRFSPKSPDKAHLNLHINSLELGDSAVYFCASSQVAPRSSGNTIYFGEGSWLTVV.

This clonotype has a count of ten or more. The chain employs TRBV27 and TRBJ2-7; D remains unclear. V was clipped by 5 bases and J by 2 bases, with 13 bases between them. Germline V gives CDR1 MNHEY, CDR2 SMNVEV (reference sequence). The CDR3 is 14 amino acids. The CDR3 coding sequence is TGTGCCAGCAGTCTGGGTCTCCGGCCCTACGAGCAGTACTTC. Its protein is CASSLGLRPYEQYF.

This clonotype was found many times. The CDR3 nucleotides read TGTGCCAGCAGTGGCCGCACCGGGACTAGCTCTAACAATGAGCAGTTCTTC. It yields the protein CASSGRTGTSSNNEQFF. This rearrangement joins TRBV6-1 to TRBJ2-1, with 9 positions matching TRBD2. The length of the CDR3 is 17 residues. Germline V gene sequence: CDR1 MNHNS, CDR2 SASEGT. V trimming: 4 bases; J trimming: 5 bases; junction bases outside the gene matches: 12.

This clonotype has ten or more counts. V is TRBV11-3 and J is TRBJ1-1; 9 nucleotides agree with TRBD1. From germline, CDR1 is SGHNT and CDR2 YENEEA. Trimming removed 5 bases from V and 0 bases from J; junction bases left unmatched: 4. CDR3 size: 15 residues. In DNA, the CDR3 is TGTGCCAGCAGCCGCGACAGGGGGATGAACACTGAAGCTTTCTTT. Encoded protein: CASSRDRGMNTEAFF.

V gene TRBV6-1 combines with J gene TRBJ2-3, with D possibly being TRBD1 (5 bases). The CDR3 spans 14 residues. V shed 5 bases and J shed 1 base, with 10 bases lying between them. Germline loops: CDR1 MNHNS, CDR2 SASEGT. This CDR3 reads CASSTFRGTDTQYF. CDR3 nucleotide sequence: TGTGCCAGCAGTACCTTCAGGGGCACAGATACGCAGTATTTT.

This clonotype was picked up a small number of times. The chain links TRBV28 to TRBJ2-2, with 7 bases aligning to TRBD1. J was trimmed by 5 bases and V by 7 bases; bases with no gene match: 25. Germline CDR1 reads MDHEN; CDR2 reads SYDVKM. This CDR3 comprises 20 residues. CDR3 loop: CASTLSSVDRDRIRTGELFF. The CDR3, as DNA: TGTGCCAGCACATTAAGTTCGGTCGACAGGGACCGTATTAGGACCGGGGAGCTGTTTTTT.

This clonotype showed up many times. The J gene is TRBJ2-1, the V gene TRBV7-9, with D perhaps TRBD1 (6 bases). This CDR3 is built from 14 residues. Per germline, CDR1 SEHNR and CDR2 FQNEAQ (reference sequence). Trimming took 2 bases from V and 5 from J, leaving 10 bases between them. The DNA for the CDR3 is TGTGCCAGCAGCTTACAGACAGGCAACAATGAGCAGTTCTTC. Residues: CASSLQTGNNEQFF. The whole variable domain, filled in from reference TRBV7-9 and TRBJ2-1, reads DTGVSQNPRHKITKRGQNVTFRCDPISEHNRLYWYRQTLGQGPEFLTYFQNEAQLEKSRLLSDRFSAERPKGSFSTLEIQRTEQGDSAMYLCASSLQTGNNEQFFGPGTRLTVL.

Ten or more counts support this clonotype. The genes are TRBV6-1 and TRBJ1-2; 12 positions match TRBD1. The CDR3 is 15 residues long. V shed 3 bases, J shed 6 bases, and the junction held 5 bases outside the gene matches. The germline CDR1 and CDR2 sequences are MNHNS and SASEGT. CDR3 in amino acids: CASSEGQGAIDGYTF. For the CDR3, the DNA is TGTGCCAGCAGTGAGGGACAGGGGGCAATCGATGGCTACACCTTC.

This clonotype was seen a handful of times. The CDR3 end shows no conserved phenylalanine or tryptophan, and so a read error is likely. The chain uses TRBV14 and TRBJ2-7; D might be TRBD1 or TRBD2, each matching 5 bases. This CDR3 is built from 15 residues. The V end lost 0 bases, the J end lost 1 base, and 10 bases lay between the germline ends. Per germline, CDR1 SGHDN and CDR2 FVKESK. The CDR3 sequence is CASSQDRDPSYEQYL. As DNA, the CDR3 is TGTGCCAGCAGCCAAGACAGGGACCCATCCTACGAGCAGTACCTC.

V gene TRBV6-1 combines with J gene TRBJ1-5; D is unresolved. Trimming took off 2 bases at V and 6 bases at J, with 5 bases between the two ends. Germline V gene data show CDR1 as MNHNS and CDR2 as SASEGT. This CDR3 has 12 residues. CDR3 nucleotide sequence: TGTGCCAGCAGTGAACAGGTTCAGCCCCAGCATTTT. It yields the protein CASSEQVQPQHF.

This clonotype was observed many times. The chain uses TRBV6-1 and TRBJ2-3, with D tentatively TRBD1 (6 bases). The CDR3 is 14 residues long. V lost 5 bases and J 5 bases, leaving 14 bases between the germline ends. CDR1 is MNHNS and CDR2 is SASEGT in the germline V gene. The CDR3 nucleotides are TGTGCCAGCAGTTTTCGGACAGAACGAGATACGCAGTATTTT. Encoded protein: CASSFRTERDTQYF.

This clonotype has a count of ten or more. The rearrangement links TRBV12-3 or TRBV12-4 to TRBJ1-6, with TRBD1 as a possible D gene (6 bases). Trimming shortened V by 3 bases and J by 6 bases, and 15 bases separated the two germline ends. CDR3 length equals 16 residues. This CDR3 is CASSFWGGGINSPLHF. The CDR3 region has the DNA TGTGCCAGCAGTTTCTGGGGGGGCGGCATTAATTCACCCCTCCACTTT.

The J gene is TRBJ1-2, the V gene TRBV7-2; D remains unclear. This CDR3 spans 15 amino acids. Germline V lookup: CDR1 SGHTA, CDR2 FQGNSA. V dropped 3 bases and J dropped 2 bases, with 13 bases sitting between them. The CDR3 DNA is TGTGCCAGCAGCTTTGGGTACGGCAAAAACTATGGCTACACCTTC. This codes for CASSFGYGKNYGYTF.

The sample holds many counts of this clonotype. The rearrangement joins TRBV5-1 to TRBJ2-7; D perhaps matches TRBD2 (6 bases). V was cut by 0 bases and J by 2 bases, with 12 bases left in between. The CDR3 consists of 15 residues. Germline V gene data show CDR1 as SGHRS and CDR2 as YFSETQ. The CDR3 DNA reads TGCGCCAGCAGCTTGGAGGCGGGATGGGCCTACGAGCAGTACTTC. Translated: CASSLEAGWAYEQYF.

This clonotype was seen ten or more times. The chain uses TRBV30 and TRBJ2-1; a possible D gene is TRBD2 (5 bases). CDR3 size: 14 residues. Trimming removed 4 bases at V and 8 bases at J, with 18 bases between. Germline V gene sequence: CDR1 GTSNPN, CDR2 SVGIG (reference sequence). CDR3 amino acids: CAWTRALGGDEQFF. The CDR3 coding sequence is TGTGCCTGGACCCGGGCCCTAGGAGGAGATGAGCAGTTCTTC.

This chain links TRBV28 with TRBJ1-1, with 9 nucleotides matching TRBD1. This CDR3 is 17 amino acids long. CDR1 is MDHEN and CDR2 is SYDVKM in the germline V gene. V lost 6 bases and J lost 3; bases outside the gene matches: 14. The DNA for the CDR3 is TGTGCCAGCAGGCCCCCCGGGACAGGGTGGGGGTACACTGAAGCTTTCTTT. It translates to CASRPPGTGWGYTEAFF.

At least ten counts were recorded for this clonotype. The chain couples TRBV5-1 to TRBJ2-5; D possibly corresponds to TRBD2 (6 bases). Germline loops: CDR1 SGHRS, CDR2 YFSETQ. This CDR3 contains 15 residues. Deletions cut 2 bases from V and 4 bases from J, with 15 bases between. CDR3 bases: TGCGCCAGCAGCTTATCCGGGACTCCTGTAGAGACCCAGTACTTC. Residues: CASSLSGTPVETQYF. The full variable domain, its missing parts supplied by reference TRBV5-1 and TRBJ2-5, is KAGVTQTPRYLIKTRGQQVTLSCSPISGHRSVSWYQQTPGQGLQFLFEYFSETQRNKGNFPGRFSGRQFSNSRSEMNVSTLELGDSALYLCASSLSGTPVETQYFGPGTRLLVL.

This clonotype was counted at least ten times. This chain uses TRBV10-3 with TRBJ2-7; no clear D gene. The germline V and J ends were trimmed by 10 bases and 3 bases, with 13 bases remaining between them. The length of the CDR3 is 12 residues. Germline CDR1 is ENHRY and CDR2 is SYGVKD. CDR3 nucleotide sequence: TGTGCCACCGACACTCCTGGCTACGAGCAGTACTTC. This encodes CATDTPGYEQYF.

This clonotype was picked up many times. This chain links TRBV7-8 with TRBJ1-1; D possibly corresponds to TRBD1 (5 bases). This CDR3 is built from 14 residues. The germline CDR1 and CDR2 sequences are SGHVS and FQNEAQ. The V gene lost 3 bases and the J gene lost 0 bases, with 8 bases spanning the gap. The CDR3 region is CASSFDRLNTEAFF. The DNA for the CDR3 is TGTGCCAGCAGCTTTGACAGATTGAACACTGAAGCTTTCTTT.

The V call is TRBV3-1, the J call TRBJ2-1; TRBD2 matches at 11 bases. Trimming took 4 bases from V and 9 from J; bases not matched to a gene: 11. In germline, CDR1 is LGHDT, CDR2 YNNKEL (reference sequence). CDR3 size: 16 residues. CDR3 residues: CASSRYTTSGIGEQFF. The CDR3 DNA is TGTGCCAGCAGCCGTTATACGACTAGCGGGATAGGTGAGCAGTTCTTC.